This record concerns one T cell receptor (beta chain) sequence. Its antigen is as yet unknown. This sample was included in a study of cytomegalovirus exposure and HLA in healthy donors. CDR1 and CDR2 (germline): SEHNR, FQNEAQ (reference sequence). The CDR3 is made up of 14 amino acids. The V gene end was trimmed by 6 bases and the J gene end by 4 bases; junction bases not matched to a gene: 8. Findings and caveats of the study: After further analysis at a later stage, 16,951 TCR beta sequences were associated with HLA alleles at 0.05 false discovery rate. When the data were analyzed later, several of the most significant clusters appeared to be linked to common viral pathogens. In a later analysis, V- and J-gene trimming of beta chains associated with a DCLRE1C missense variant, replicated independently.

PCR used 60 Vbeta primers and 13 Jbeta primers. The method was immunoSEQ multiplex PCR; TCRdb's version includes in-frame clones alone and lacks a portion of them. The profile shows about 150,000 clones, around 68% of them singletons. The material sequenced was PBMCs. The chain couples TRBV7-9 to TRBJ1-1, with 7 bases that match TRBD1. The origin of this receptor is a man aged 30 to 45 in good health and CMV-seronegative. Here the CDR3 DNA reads TGTGCCAGCAGAGACGACAGGGCGAGCACTGAAGCTTTCTTT. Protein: CASRDDRASTEAFF.